This T cell receptor beta chain stems from a study of blood T cells in healthy people across ages. A note on this clonotype: The germline gene is not matched at one end of the junction; a read error may be the cause.

In germline, CDR1 is SGDLS, CDR2 YYNGEE. This CDR3 spans 15 amino acids. Primers used in a second PCR of about 6 to 12 cycles were a sample-barcoded 5' primer and a J-beta primer mix. Each CDR3 protein gets one entry after TCRdb re-called the 5' RACE reads with MiXCR. The repertoire holds roughly 1 million distinct CDR3 sequences, under 30% seen once, with around 0.75% in the top ten. These data also formed part of another study, on T cells of mothers and their children.

V is TRBV9 and J is TRBJ2-5; TRBD1 matches at 8 bases. Sequencing was performed on blood. This TCR came from a girl aged 2-10 years in good health. Here the CDR3 DNA reads TGTGCCAGAAGCGCCACAGGGGGAGATAGACAGACCCAGTACTTC. Translating gives CARSATGGDRQTQYF.